This TCR beta chain is from a study of CD8+ T cells in alopecia areata. Study information: Patients took tofacitinib for 6 to 18 months, followed by 6 drug-free months. General study results and limits: For lesional scalp, especially alopecia totalis/universalis, clonality was higher than in normal scalp. Sharing of TCRs across patients appeared less clear than in mice, possibly for HLA-related reasons.

The CDR3 length is 13 residues. Germline assignment: CDR1 SGHVS and CDR2 FNYEAQ. V lost 3 bases and J lost 2, with 7 bases in between. Peripheral blood samples and lesional scalp punch biopsies were obtained from alopecia areata patients. This clone was detected only a few times. The target antigen is unknown. In each case, RNA was isolated and then reverse transcribed into cDNA as the sequencing template. Only in-frame clones appear in the TCRdb table, and some are missing; sequencing was by immunoSEQ multiplex PCR. The repertoire consists of 150,000 to 180,000 clones, with 40% to 60% occurring once and the leading ten covering approximately 19%.

Sample: CD8+ T cells sorted from blood, taken at week 0. The chain links TRBV7-6 to TRBJ2-5, with a possible D match to TRBD1 (5 bases). The receptor was isolated from a human donor with alopecia areata. The CDR3 region is CASSFRTQETQYF. CDR3 nucleotide sequence: TGTGCCAGCAGCTTTCGGACACAAGAGACCCAGTACTTC.